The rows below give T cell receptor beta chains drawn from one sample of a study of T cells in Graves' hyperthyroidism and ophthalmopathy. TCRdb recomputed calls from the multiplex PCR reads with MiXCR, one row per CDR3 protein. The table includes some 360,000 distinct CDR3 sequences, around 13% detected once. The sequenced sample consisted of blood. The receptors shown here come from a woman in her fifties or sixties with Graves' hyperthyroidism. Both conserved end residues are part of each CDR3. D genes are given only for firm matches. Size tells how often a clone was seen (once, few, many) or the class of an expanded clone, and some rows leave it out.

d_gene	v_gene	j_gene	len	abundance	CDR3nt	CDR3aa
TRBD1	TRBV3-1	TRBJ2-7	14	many	TGTGCCAGCAGCCAAGTGACAGGGGGGTACGAGCAGTACTTC	CASSQVTGGYEQYF
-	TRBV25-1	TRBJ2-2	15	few	TGTGCCAGCAGTGTTCCGGACGGGAACACCGGGGAGCTGTTTTTT	CASSVPDGNTGELFF
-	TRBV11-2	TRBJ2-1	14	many	TGTGCCAGCAGCTTAGCGGCTAGCATCCATGAGCAGTTCTTC	CASSLAASIHEQFF
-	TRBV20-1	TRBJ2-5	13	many	TGCAGTGCTAGAGAGGCAGGGCTGGAGACCCAGTACTTC	CSAREAGLETQYF
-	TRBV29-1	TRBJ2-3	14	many	TGCAGCGTAGCGGGCGCCACTAGCACAGATACGCAGTATTTT	CSVAGATSTDTQYF
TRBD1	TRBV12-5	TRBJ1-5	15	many	TGTGCTAGTGGTCTCGACAGGGGGCAAGGGCAGCCCCAGCATTTT	CASGLDRGQGQPQHF
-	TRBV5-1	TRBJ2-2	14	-	TGCGCCAGCAGCGTACAGGGAGGTGACGGGGAGCTGTTTTTT	CASSVQGGDGELFF
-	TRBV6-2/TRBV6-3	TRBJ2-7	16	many	TGTGCCAGCAGTTACTCCTACCTCCTCCCCTCCTACGAGCAGTACTTC	CASSYSYLLPSYEQYF
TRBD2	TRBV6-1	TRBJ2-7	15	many	TGTGCCAGCAGTGAATTCTATAGCGGGGCCTACGAGCAGTACTTC	CASSEFYSGAYEQYF
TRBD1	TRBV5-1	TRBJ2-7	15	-	TGCGCCAGCAGCTCCCGACAGGGCGGCACCTACGAGCAGTACTTC	CASSSRQGGTYEQYF
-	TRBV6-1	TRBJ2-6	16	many	TGTGCCAGCAGTGACTGGCATAACTCTGGGGCCAACGTCCTGACTTTC	CASSDWHNSGANVLTF
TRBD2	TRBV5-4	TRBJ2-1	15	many	TGTGCCAGCAGAAAACGGGAGCGGGAGGAGAATGAGCAGTTCTTC	CASRKREREENEQFF
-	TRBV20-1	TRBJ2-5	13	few	TGCAGTGCTAGAGAGGCTATAGAAGAGACCCAGTACTTC	CSAREAIEETQYF
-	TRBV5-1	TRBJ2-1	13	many	TGCGCCAGCAGTTTTGTCCCCTCCGATGAGCAGTTCTTC	CASSFVPSDEQFF
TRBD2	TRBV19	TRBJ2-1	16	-	TGTGCCAGTAGACCGTCACTAGCGGGAAAATACAATGAGCAGTTCTTC	CASRPSLAGKYNEQFF
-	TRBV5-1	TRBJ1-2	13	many	TGCGCCAGCAGCCTAACTCAGTCCGACGGCTACACCTTC	CASSLTQSDGYTF
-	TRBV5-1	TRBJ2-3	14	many	TGCGCCAGCAGGTGGGGGGCGCAGGCAGATACGCAGTATTTT	CASRWGAQADTQYF
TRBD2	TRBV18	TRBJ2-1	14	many	TGTGCCAGCTCACCGGGACTAGCGGGAGCCAAGCAGTTCTTC	CASSPGLAGAKQFF
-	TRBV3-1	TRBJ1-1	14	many	TGTGCCAGCAGCCTAGAGGACAGCGGGACTGAAGCTTTCTTT	CASSLEDSGTEAFF
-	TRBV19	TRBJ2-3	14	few	TGTGCCAGTAGTCCGGTGGAGGGCACAGATACGCAGTATTTT	CASSPVEGTDTQYF
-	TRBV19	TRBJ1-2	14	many	TGTGCCAGTAGTATCCCCGGGACAAGCTATGGCTACACCTTC	CASSIPGTSYGYTF
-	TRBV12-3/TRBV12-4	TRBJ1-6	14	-	TGTGCCAGCAGTTTAGCGGGGTTGGGTTCACCCCTCCACTTT	CASSLAGLGSPLHF
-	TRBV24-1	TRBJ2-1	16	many	TGTGCCACCATCCCTAGACAGAAGAGCTCCTACAATGAGCAGTTCTTC	CATIPRQKSSYNEQFF
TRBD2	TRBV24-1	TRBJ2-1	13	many	TGTGCCACCAGTGATAGCGGGAGAGGCGAGCAGTTCTTC	CATSDSGRGEQFF
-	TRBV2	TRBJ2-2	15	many	TGTGCCAGCAGTCCCTCCGGACGGGACACCGGGGAGCTGTTTTTT	CASSPSGRDTGELFF
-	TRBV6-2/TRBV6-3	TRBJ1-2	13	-	TGTGCCAGCAGTTATGGGCAGGCCTATGGCTACACCTTC	CASSYGQAYGYTF
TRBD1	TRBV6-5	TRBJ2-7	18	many	TGTGCCAGCAGTTACTCTTTCCGGGACAGGGTGATTAACTACGAGCAGTACTTC	CASSYSFRDRVINYEQYF
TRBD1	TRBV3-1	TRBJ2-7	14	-	TGTGCCAGCAGCCGCCGGGACAGGTCCTACGAGCAGTACTTC	CASSRRDRSYEQYF
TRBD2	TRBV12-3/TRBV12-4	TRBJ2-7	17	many	TGTGCCAGCAGCCTGATCCAACCGGGACTAGAGGCCTACGAGCAGTACTTC	CASSLIQPGLEAYEQYF
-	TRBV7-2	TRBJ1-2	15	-	TGTGCCAGCAGCTCGACCGGACTGACATACTATGGCTACACCTTC	CASSSTGLTYYGYTF
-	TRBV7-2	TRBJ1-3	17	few	TGTGCCAGCAGCTTAGGAGGGGCAGCCATATTCGGAAACACCATATATTTT	CASSLGGAAIFGNTIYF
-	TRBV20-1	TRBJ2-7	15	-	TGCAGTGCCAGCTTCGAGGGGGGGGGGGGTTACGAGCAGTACTTC	CSASFEGGGGYEQYF
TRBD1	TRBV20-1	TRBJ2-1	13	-	TGCAGTGCTAGCCCACAGGGGACCGATGAGCAGTTCTTC	CSASPQGTDEQFF
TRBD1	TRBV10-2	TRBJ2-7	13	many	TGCGCCAGCAGGGAGACAGGGCCCCACGAGCAGTACTTC	CASRETGPHEQYF
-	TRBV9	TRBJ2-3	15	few	TGTGCCAGCAGCGCGACCCCGGTGGGCACAGATACGCAGTATTTT	CASSATPVGTDTQYF
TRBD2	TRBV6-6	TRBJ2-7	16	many	TGTGCCAGCAGTTACCAATCTATTTCTAGCGGCTACGAGCAGTACTTC	CASSYQSISSGYEQYF
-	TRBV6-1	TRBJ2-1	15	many	TGTGCCAGCAGTTCAGGGCTCGGGATCTACAATGAGCAGTTCTTC	CASSSGLGIYNEQFF
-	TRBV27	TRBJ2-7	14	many	TGTGCCAGCAGTAAAAACAGGGATTCCTACGAGCAGTACTTC	CASSKNRDSYEQYF
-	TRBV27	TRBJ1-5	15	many	TGTGCCAGCAGTTCACGACAGCATAGCAATCAGCCCCAGCATTTT	CASSSRQHSNQPQHF
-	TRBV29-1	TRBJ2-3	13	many	TGCAGCGTTGAAGAAGGGGGGTCAGATACGCAGTATTTT	CSVEEGGSDTQYF
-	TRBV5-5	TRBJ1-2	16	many	TGTGCCAGCAGCCCTTTCTGGGTAACAGGGAACTATGGCTACACCTTC	CASSPFWVTGNYGYTF
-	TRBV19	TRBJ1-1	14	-	TGTGCCAGTAGTATCACCAGAATGAACACTGAAGCTTTCTTT	CASSITRMNTEAFF
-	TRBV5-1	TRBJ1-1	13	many	TGCGCCAGCAGGCAGACGGAGAACACTGAAGCTTTCTTT	CASRQTENTEAFF
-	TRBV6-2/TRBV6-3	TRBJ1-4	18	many	TGTGCCAGCAGTTACTCGACACTGGCAGCAAGACCTAATGAAAACCTGTTTTTT	CASSYSTLAARPNENLFF
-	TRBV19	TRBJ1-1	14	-	TGTGCCAGTAGTATAGGACAGTTGAACACTGAAGCTTTCTTT	CASSIGQLNTEAFF
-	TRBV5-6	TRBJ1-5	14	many	TGTGCCAGCAGCCGAGGGGCGGGGAATCAGCCCCAGCATTTT	CASSRGAGNQPQHF
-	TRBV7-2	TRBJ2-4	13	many	TGTGCCAGCAGCCACAGGGCTGTGGACATTCAGTACTTC	CASSHRAVDIQYF
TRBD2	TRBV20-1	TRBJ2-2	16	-	TGCAGTGCTCAGCTAGCGGTCGGGCAGGGCACCGGGGAGCTGTTTTTT	CSAQLAVGQGTGELFF
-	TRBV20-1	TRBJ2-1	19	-	TGCAGTGCTCCCACGCCGGGGCTAGCGCTAATCTCGGGTAGATGTCCTCAGTTCTTC	CSAPTPGLALISGRCPQFF
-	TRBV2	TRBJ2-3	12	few	TGTGCCAGCACCTCATCCGCAGATACGCAGTATTTT	CASTSSADTQYF
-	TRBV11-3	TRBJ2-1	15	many	TGTGCCAGCAGCTTACACCCGGGAGCCAACAATGAGCAGTTCTTC	CASSLHPGANNEQFF
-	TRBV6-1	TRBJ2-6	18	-	TGTGCCAGCAGTGTCCGGTCAGGAAGGGGCTCTGGGGCCAACGTCCTGACTTTC	CASSVRSGRGSGANVLTF